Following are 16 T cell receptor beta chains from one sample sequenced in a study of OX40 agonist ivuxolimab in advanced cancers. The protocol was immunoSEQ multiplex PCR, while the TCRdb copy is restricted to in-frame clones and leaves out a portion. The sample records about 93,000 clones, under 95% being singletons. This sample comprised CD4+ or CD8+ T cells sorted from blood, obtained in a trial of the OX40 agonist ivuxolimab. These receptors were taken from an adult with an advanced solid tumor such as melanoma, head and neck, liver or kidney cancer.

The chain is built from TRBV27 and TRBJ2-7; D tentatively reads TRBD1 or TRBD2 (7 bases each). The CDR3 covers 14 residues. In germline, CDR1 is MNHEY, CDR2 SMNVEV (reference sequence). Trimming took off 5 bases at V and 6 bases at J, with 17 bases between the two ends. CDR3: CASSGPGQRGEQYF. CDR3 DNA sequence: TGTGCCAGCAGTGGCCCGGGACAGCGGGGCGAGCAGTACTTC.

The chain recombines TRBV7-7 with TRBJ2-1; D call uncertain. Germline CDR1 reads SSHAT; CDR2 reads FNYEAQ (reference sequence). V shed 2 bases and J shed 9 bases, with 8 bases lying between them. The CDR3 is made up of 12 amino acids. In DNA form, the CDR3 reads TGTGCCAGCAGCTTAATTAAGGGTGAGCAGTTCTTC. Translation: CASSLIKGEQFF.

In DNA form, the CDR3 reads TGTGCCAGCAGCGTAGCTCCGGGGGCCTACGAGCAGTACTTC. This gives the protein CASSVAPGAYEQYF. V usage is TRBV9 and J usage is TRBJ2-7; tentative D call: TRBD2 (6 bases). The CDR3 runs to 14 residues. Looked up from germline, CDR1 is SGDLS and CDR2 is YYNGEE. Trimming cost V 0 bases and J 2 bases, with 9 bases left between them.

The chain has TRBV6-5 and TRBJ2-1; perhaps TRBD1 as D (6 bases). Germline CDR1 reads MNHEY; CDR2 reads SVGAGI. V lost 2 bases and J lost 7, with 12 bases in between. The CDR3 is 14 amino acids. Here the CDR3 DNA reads TGTGCCAGCAGTTACGGGGAACAGGGAAATGAGCAGTTCTTC. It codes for CASSYGEQGNEQFF.

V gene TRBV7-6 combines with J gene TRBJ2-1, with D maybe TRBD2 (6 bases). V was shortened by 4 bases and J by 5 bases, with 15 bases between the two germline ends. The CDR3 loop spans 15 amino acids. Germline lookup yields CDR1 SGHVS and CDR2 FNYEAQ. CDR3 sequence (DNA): TGTGCCAGCAGCTCTGCAATACTAGCAGACAATGAGCAGTTCTTC. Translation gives CASSSAILADNEQFF.

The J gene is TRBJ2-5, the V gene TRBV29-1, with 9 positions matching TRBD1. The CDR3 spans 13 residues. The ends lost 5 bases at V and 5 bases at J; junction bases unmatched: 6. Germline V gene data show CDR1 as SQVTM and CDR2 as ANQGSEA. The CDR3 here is CSVLDRGYETQYF. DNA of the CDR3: TGCAGCGTTCTAGACAGGGGGTATGAGACCCAGTACTTC. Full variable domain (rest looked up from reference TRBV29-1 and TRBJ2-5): SAVISQKPSRDICQRGTSLTIQCQVDSQVTMMFWYRQQPGQSLTLIATANQGSEATYESGFVIDKFPISRPNLTFSTLTVSNMSPEDSSIYLCSVLDRGYETQYFGPGTRLLVL.

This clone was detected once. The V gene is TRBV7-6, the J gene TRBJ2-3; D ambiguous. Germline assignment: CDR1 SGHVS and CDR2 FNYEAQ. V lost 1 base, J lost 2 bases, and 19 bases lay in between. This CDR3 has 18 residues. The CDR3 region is CASSLGYGKSRATDTQYF. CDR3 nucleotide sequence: TGTGCCAGCAGCTTAGGTTATGGCAAGAGTAGGGCCACAGATACGCAGTATTTT. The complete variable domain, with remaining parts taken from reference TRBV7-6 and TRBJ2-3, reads GAGVSQSPRYKVTKRGQDVALRCDPISGHVSLYWYRQALGQGPEFLTYFNYEAQQDKSGLPNDRFSAERPEGSISTLTIQRTEQRDSAMYRCASSLGYGKSRATDTQYFGPGTRLTVL.

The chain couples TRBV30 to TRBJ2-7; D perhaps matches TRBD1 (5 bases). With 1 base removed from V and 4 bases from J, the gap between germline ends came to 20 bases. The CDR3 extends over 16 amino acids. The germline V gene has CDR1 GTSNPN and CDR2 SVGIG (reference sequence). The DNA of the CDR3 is TGTGCCTGGAGTGCCCGAGGCAGGGTGGCTAGGTACGAGCAGTACTTC. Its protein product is CAWSARGRVARYEQYF.

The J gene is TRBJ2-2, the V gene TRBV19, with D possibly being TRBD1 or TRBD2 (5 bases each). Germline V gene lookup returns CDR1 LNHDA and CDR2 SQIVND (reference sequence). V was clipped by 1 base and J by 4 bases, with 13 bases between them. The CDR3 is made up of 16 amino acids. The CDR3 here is CASSIALEGPTGELFF. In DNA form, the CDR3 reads TGTGCCAGTAGTATAGCTCTAGAGGGACCCACCGGGGAGCTGTTTTTT.

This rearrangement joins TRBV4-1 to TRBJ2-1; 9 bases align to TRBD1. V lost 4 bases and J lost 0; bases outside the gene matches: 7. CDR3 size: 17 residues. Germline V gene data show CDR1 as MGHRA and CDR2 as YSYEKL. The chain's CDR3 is CASSLIGQGSSYNEQFF. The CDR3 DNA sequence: TGCGCCAGCAGCCTCATAGGACAGGGGAGCTCCTACAATGAGCAGTTCTTC.

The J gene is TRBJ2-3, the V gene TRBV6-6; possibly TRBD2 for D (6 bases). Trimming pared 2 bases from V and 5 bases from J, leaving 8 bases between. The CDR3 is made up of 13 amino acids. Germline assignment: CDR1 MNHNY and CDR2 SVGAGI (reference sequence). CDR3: CASSYGRGDTQYF. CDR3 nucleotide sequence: TGTGCCAGCAGTTACGGGCGGGGAGATACGCAGTATTTT.

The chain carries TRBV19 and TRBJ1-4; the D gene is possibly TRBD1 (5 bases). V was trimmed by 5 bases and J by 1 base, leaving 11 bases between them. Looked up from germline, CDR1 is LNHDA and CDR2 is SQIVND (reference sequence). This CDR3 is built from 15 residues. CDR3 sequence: CASSWGLGTNEKLFF. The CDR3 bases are TGTGCCAGTAGTTGGGGGTTGGGAACTAATGAAAAACTGTTTTTT. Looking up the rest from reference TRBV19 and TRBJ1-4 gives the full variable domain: DGGITQSPKYLFRKEGQNVTLSCEQNLNHDAMYWYRQDPGQGLRLIYYSQIVNDFQKGDIAEGYSVSREKKESFPLTVTSAQKNPTAFYLCASSWGLGTNEKLFFGSGTQLSVL.

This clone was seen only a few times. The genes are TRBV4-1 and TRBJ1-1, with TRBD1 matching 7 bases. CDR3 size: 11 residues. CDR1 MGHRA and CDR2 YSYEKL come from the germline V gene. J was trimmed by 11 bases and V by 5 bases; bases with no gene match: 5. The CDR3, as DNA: TGCGCCAGCAGCGGGTTACAGGGGGCTTTCTTT. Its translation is CASSGLQGAFF.

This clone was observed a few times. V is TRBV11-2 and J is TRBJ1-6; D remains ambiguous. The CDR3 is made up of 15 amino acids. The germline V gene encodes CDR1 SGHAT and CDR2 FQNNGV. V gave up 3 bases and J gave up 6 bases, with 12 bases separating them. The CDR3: CASSFGPGANSPLHF. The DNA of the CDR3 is TGTGCCAGCAGCTTCGGGCCCGGCGCTAATTCACCCCTCCACTTT.

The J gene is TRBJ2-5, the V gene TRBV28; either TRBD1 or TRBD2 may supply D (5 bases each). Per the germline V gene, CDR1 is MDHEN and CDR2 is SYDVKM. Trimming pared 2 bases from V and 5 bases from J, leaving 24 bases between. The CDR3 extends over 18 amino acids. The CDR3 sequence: CASSLTRLRGTARETQYF. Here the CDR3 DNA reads TGTGCCAGCAGTTTAACCCGACTCCGAGGGACCGCCAGGGAGACCCAGTACTTC. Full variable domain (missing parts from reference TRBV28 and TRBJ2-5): DVKVTQSSRYLVKRTGEKVFLECVQDMDHENMFWYRQDPGLGLRLIYFSYDVKMKEKGDIPEGYSVSREKKERFSLILESASTNQTSMYLCASSLTRLRGTARETQYFGPGTRLLVL.

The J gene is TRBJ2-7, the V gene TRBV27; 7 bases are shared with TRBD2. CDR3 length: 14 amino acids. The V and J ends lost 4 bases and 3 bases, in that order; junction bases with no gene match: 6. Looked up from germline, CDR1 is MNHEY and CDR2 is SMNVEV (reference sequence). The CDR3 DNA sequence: TGTGCCAGCAGTTCTAGCGGAGGATTCTACGAGCAGTACTTC. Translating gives CASSSSGGFYEQYF.